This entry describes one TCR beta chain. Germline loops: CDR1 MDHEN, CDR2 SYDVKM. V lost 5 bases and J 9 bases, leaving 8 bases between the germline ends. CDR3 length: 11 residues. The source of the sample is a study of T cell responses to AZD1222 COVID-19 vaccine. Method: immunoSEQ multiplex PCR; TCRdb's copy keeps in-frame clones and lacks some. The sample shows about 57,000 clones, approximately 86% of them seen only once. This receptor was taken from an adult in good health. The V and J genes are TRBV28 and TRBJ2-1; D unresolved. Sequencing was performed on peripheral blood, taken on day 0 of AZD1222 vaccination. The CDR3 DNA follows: TGTGCCAGCAGTCGCCAATCTGAGCAGTTCTTC. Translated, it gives CASSRQSEQFF.